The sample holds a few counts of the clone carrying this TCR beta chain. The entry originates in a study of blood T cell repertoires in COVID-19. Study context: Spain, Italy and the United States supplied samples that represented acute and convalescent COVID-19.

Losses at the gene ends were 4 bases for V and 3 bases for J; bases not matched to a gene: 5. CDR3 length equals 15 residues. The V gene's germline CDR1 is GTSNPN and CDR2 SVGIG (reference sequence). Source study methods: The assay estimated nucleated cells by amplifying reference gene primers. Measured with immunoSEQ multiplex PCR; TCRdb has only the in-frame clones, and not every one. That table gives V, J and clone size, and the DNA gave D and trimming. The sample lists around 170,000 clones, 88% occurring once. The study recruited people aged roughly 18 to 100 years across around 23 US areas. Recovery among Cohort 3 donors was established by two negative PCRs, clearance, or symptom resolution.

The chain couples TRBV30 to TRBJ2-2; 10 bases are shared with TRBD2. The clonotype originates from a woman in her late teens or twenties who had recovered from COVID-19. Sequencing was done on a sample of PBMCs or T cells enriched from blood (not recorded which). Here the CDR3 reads CAWTPLAGDTGELFF. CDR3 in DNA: TGTGCCTGGACCCCCCTAGCGGGAGACACCGGGGAGCTGTTTTTT.